Each of the 7 T cell receptor beta chains below was sequenced from the same sample in a study of blood T cell repertoires in COVID-19. Here immunoSEQ multiplex PCR was the method, and the copy in TCRdb shows in-frame clones only, minus some. The table includes over 200,000 clones, 80% detected once. The material sequenced was peripheral blood. These receptors originate from a human donor in a cohort sampled during active COVID-19.

This clone was detected a few times. The V and J genes are TRBV9 and TRBJ1-3, with D tentatively TRBD1 (5 bases). Trimming cost V 0 bases and J 1 base, with 5 bases left between them. CDR1 is SGDLS and CDR2 is YYNGEE in the germline V gene. The CDR3 is 14 residues long. The CDR3 bases are TGTGCCAGCAGCGTAGCAGGGTCTGGAAACACCATATATTTT. This encodes CASSVAGSGNTIYF.

The chain couples TRBV6-5 to TRBJ2-4, with 9 bases matching TRBD2. The germline CDR1 and CDR2 sequences are MNHEY and SVGAGI. CDR3 length: 15 residues. Trimming at V came to 6 bases and at J to 2 bases, leaving 5 bases not matched to a gene. DNA of the CDR3: TGTGCCAGCAGCCTTCTAGCGGGACCCAAAAACATTCAGTACTTC. Protein: CASSLLAGPKNIQYF.

The rearrangement joins TRBV3-1 (or the pseudogene TRBV3-2) to TRBJ2-1, with 10 bases lining up with TRBD2. Germline V CDR1 and CDR2: LGHDT, YNNKEL (reference sequence). The V segment lost 6 bases and the J segment 2 bases; nucleotides outside the gene matches: 4. The CDR3 runs to 15 residues. CDR3 amino acids: CASRPSGGAYNEQFF. The CDR3 coding sequence is TGTGCCAGCAGACCTAGCGGGGGAGCCTACAATGAGCAGTTCTTC.

This clone was recorded once. The V and J genes are TRBV4-1 and TRBJ2-3, with TRBD2 as a possible D gene (6 bases). Per the germline V gene, CDR1 is MGHRA and CDR2 is YSYEKL. CDR3 length equals 15 residues. Trimming left V 2 bases short and J 1 base short, with 10 bases between. The CDR3 DNA follows: TGCGCCAGCAGCCAAAGCGGGTCGGGCACAGATACGCAGTATTTT. The encoded protein is CASSQSGSGTDTQYF.

The table lists this clone with a few counts. The gene calls are TRBV6-2 or TRBV6-3 and TRBJ2-1, with 7 bases matching TRBD1. The CDR3 consists of 14 residues. The germline gives CDR1 MNHEY, CDR2 SVGEGT. V lost 6 bases and J lost 3; bases outside the gene matches: 5. CDR3 region: CASRYRGDYNEQFF. CDR3 nucleotide sequence: TGTGCCAGCAGGTACAGGGGTGACTACAATGAGCAGTTCTTC.

V and J are TRBV2 and TRBJ1-2; a weak D match, TRBD1 (5 bases). V dropped 6 bases and J dropped 4 bases, with 12 bases sitting between them. Germline CDR1 and CDR2: SNHLY and FYNNEI. The CDR3 extends over 13 amino acids. CDR3 sequence (DNA): TGTGCCAGCAGGAAGGAAGGGGCCTATGGCTACACCTTC. This translates into CASRKEGAYGYTF.

The chain joins TRBV6-5 to TRBJ2-2; 9 bases fit TRBD2. CDR3 length: 15 amino acids. With 6 bases clipped from V and 6 bases from J, the junction kept 8 bases outside the gene matches. Germline CDR1 reads MNHEY; CDR2 reads SVGAGI. The CDR3 bases are TGTGCCAGCAGCAGGACCGGGACTAGCCCCGGGGAGCTGTTTTTT. It codes for CASSRTGTSPGELFF.